The T cell receptor beta chain described here comes from a study of ipilimumab plus nivolumab after autologous stem cell transplantation. On the study more broadly: Median doses per patient: roughly five ipilimumab, seven to nine nivolumab. The DLBCL cohort had primary refractory and relapsed disease, with 18-month progression-free survival of approximately 87% and 28%.

There are 15 residues in the CDR3. V shed 0 bases and J shed 5 bases, with 13 bases lying between them. Germline CDR1 and CDR2: MNHEY and SMNVEV (reference sequence). This table comes from immunoSEQ multiplex PCR, and its TCRdb copy is limited to in-frame clones, with some not included. The table has 84,000 or so clones, more than 80% seen once; the top ten hold roughly 2.2%. The receptor was isolated from a male donor with diffuse large B-cell lymphoma. The material sequenced was PBMCs, taken in a trial of ipilimumab plus nivolumab as post-transplant consolidation. V usage is TRBV27 and J usage is TRBJ1-2; D call uncertain. CDR3 coding DNA: TGTGCCAGCAGTTTATCGGCAGAGAAAAATTATGGCTACACCTTC. This translates into CASSLSAEKNYGYTF.